The entry that follows covers one TCR beta chain sequence. The sample holds a few counts of this clonotype. Its target antigen remains unknown. The sample holds no much larger clone one base away, and base qualities are not on file. This record comes from a study of human T cells and chemical hapten exposure (dated by TCRdb to about 2021). Background for the entire study: For sensitization, 2% DPC in acetone was applied to a 2 cm by 2 cm area of upper inner arm skin. Throughout the roughly 26-week study period, patients were also given weekly therapeutic DPC doses on the scalp. Patch tests used Finn chambers with 0.01% DPC on the upper back, scored after 6 days by International Contact Dermatitis Research Group standards. Most of the patients in the cohort were female, and the cohort covered alopecia areata with under or over 50% scalp involvement, alopecia totalis and alopecia universalis. Libraries were pooled for sequencing, and variation in per-sample TCR yields was attributed mainly to small differences in library volumes within the pool. Peripheral blood TCR repertoire changes were tracked in vivo in alopecia patients during primary and secondary sensitization to the hapten diphenylcyclopropenone (DPC). Blood samples were taken from patients before sensitization (week 0) and at 2, 6 and about 24 weeks after DPC sensitization. Around 30 alopecia patients provided blood for TCR sequencing at one to four time points (pre-sensitization, 2, 6 and 24 weeks). On the study overall, not on this receptor specifically: Expanded TCRs formed significantly more large CDR3 similarity clusters than pre-sensitization or healthy control sets, consistent with antigen-driven responses. Repeated subsampling changed both the strength of the expansion versus patch-test correlation and the threshold at which that correlation became significant. The number of PT1 expanded TCRs positively correlated with patch test score, significant at thresholds 8, 16 and 32 but not 4. Because every patient had alopecia, a presumed autoimmune disease, the patients' immune response might differ from that of healthy individuals. DPC sensitization did not change how many TCRs were above 1 in 1000 frequency, and no evidence was found of alterations in global repertoire structure.

The germline V gene yields SGDLS for CDR1 and YYNGEE for CDR2. V sheds 0 bases and J sheds 4 bases, leaving 4 bases between their ends. The CDR3, cysteine through phenylalanine, is 12 amino acids long. Just the 36-base CDR3 DNA is kept, in frame starting at base 1. The library relied on RACE. TCRdb names NextSeq 500 as the instrument used. During library preparation, unique molecular identifiers were attached to individual cDNA molecules so that TCRs could be counted in a quantitative, reproducible way. Each blood RNA sample was used to sequence both TCR alpha and TCR beta chains. In the authors' own workflow: A median of around 100,000 TCRs per sample was observed, with a range of 23,224 to 690,600. The Decombinator software suite was used to annotate the V, J and CDR3 of the TCR reads. For the PS versus PT1 abundance plots, all samples were subsampled to the same number of TCRs (28,000). Expanded TCRs were defined as absent before sensitization and observed at least eight times at the 2-week time point. Through fastp at Q25 and MiXCR, TCRdb rebuilt clones from the public reads, retaining in-frame beta chains. Here each entry gathers all rows of one CDR3 protein and keeps the most common genes and DNA. The V and J calls reflect TCRdb's pipeline rather than the authors' work. The sample has 82,000 or so distinct CDR3 sequences on record, about an eighth of them singletons. The top ten hold about 5.7% of the sample.

This sample's time point label indicates: patch test 3, about 24 weeks after DPC sensitization. Per the publication, the treatment or condition label means: therapeutic diphenylcyclopropenone sensitization with weekly scalp DPC. Blood at each patch-test visit was drawn before the patch test was applied. Eligible patients were aged 18 to 70, diagnosed with alopecia, deemed suitable for DPC therapy, and excluded if pregnant. Total RNA was isolated from unfractionated whole blood collected in Tempus Blood RNA tubes. Specimen: whole blood, collected in connection with sensitization to the hapten diphenylcyclopropenone (DPC). The chain was built from TRBV9 and TRBJ1-2; no D gene can be assigned with confidence. The clonotype originates from a woman aged 50 to 65 with alopecia areata. Some clones in this sample may be carry-over from other donors' samples. The nucleotide sequence reads TGTGCCAGCAGCGTAGGTGGCTATGGCTACACCTTC. The encoded protein is CASSVGGYGYTF.